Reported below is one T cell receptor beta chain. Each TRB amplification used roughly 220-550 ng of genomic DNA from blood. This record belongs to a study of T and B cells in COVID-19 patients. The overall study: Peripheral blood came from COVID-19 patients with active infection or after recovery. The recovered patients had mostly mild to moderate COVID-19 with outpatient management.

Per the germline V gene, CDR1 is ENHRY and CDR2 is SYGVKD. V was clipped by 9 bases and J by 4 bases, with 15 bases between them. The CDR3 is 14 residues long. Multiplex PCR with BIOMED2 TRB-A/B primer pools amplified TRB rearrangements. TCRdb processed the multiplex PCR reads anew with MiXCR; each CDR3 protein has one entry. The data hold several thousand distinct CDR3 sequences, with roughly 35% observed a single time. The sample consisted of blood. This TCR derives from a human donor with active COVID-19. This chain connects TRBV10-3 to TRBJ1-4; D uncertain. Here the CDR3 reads CAIRAFGDNEKLFF. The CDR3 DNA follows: TGTGCCATAAGGGCCTTCGGAGATAATGAAAAACTGTTTTTT.